This T cell receptor beta chain is drawn from a study of vaccination effects on CD4 cells after COVID-19. The authors isolated CD4+ T cells after about eleven days of culture. The method was immunoSEQ multiplex PCR; TCRdb's version includes in-frame clones alone and lacks a portion of them. The sample lists about 46,000 clones, approximately 74% seen once, with roughly 7.8% in the top ten. Trimming took off 2 bases at V and 7 bases at J, with 14 bases between the two ends. In germline, CDR1 is ENHRY, CDR2 SYGVKD. The CDR3 has 14 residues. In regard to this clone: The antigen is unknown.

The receptor's source is a human donor who had a prior SARS-CoV-2 infection. The chain is built from TRBV10-3 and TRBJ2-5, with no clear D. Material: CD4+ T cells from PBMCs cultured without peptide, obtained before COVID-19 vaccination. CDR3 in amino acids: CAISEGLPPRTQYF. CDR3 in DNA: TGTGCCATCAGTGAGGGCCTTCCCCCAAGGACCCAGTACTTC.